These 30 T cell receptor beta chains share one sample of origin, sequenced in a study of T cells in Graves' hyperthyroidism and ophthalmopathy. Amplification of TCR beta CDR3 regions was performed using RNA transcripts as template. TCR CDR3 regions were first amplified by RT-PCR with HTBI primers. TCRdb re-analysed the multiplex PCR reads in MiXCR, keeping a single row per CDR3 protein. The sample yields about 270,000 distinct CDR3 sequences, 20% to 25% seen once. The sample was blood. The receptors stem from a man aged 25 to 45 with Graves' ophthalmopathy.

This clonotype came up a few times. The CDR3 region is CASSLVGGRGRSSDTQYF. Here the CDR3 DNA reads TGTGCCAGCAGCTTAGTGGGGGGCAGGGGGCGGTCCTCCGATACGCAGTATTTT. The chain is built from TRBV3-1 and TRBJ2-3; TRBD1 matches 8 bases. Germline values: CDR1 LGHDT, CDR2 YNNKEL (reference sequence). Trimming removed 5 bases from V and 6 bases from J; junction bases left unmatched: 19. The CDR3 spans 18 residues.

The chain links TRBV6-1 to TRBJ1-5; D call uncertain. The CDR3 sequence is 14 residues long. Germline values: CDR1 MNHNS, CDR2 SASEGT. V gave up 2 bases and J gave up 4 bases, with 9 bases separating them. The CDR3 is CASSESLINQPQHF. The CDR3 DNA reads as TGTGCCAGCAGTGAATCCCTAATAAATCAGCCCCAGCATTTT.

This clonotype was observed many times. V and J are TRBV5-1 and TRBJ2-3; D ambiguous. In germline, CDR1 is SGHRS, CDR2 YFSETQ. The CDR3 is 14 residues long. Trimming took off 3 bases at V and 2 bases at J, with 10 bases between the two ends. CDR3 DNA: TGCGCCAGCAGCTACCCAGGAGACACAGATACGCAGTATTTT. Translating it yields CASSYPGDTDTQYF. The variable domain in full, completed from reference TRBV5-1 and TRBJ2-3, reads KAGVTQTPRYLIKTRGQQVTLSCSPISGHRSVSWYQQTPGQGLQFLFEYFSETQRNKGNFPGRFSGRQFSNSRSEMNVSTLELGDSALYLCASSYPGDTDTQYFGPGTRLTVL.

This chain links TRBV29-1 with TRBJ2-1; TRBD2 matches 14 bases. V lost 7 bases to trimming and J lost 8 bases; unmatched junction nucleotides: 4. Looked up from germline, CDR1 is SQVTM and CDR2 is ANQGSEA. The length of the CDR3 is 13 residues. CDR3 coding DNA: TGCAGCGCGGGACTAGCGGGAGTCTATGAGCAGTTCTTC. Translated, it gives CSAGLAGVYEQFF.

This clonotype was seen only once. This sequence joins TRBV7-9 and TRBJ2-1, with 8 bases lining up with TRBD2. Germline V gene data show CDR1 as SEHNR and CDR2 as FQNEAQ (reference sequence). After removal of 7 bases from V and 10 bases from J, the junction contained 15 bases not matched to a gene. The CDR3 loop spans 15 amino acids. The CDR3 DNA follows: TGTGCCAGCACCAACCCCGGGACTAGTTCAGGAGAGCAGTTCTTC. This sequence encodes CASTNPGTSSGEQFF.

V is TRBV12-3 or TRBV12-4 and J is TRBJ2-5; a possible D gene is TRBD1 (5 bases). The CDR3 extends over 14 amino acids. V was clipped by 6 bases and J by 5 bases, with 16 bases between them. The CDR3 loop reads CASRLTDPSETQYF. Here the CDR3 DNA reads TGTGCCAGCAGGCTGACAGATCCTTCCGAGACCCAGTACTTC.

This clonotype was observed a few times. V usage is TRBV12-3 or TRBV12-4 and J usage is TRBJ2-2; 12 bases map to TRBD2. The CDR3 contains 17 residues. The junction had 2 bases not matched to a gene; V was cut back by 3 bases and J by 0 bases. The chain's CDR3 is CASSFPSGRANTGELFF. CDR3 DNA sequence: TGTGCCAGCAGTTTCCCTAGCGGGAGGGCGAACACCGGGGAGCTGTTTTTT.

This clonotype appeared many times. This rearrangement joins TRBV30 to TRBJ1-5, with no clear D. Trimming cost V 2 bases and J 0 bases, with 5 bases left between them. The CDR3 runs 13 residues. Germline CDR1 reads GTSNPN; CDR2 reads SVGIG (reference sequence). CDR3 nucleotide sequence: TGTGCCTGGAGTCGATATAGCAATCAGCCCCAGCATTTT. Translated, it gives CAWSRYSNQPQHF.

In this sample, this clonotype turned up many times. V gene TRBV13 combines with J gene TRBJ2-1; 12 bases agree with TRBD2. CDR1 and CDR2 from the germline V gene are PRHDT and FYEKMQ (reference sequence). This CDR3 has 15 amino acids. Unmatched junction bases numbered 8, after V lost 5 bases and J lost 9 bases. Written as DNA, the CDR3 is TGTGCCAGCAGCCACCGACTAGCGGGAGTCGGTGAGCAGTTCTTC. As protein: CASSHRLAGVGEQFF.

This chain uses TRBV12-3 or TRBV12-4 with TRBJ2-1, with D maybe TRBD2 (6 bases). The CDR3 is made up of 16 amino acids. V shed 2 bases and J shed 9 bases, with 20 bases lying between them. The CDR3 bases are TGTGCCAGCAGTTTAACTAGCAGATACTCTACAGGTGAGCAGTTCTTC. Its protein product is CASSLTSRYSTGEQFF.

As regards this clonotype: The junction departs from the called germline gene at one end, perhaps through a read error. This rearrangement joins TRBV28 to TRBJ1-2; D remains unclear. CDR1 is MDHEN, CDR2 SYDVKM, per germline. The CDR3 has 13 residues. CDR3 residues: CASSLPLNYGYAF. The CDR3 coding sequence is TGTGCCAGCAGTTTACCCTTAAACTATGGCTACGCCTTC.

The rearrangement links TRBV25-1 to TRBJ2-2, with D possibly matching TRBD1 (5 bases). The germline gives CDR1 MGHDK, CDR2 SYGVNS. This CDR3 region has 17 residues. V lost 2 bases, J lost 4 bases, and 17 bases lay in between. The CDR3 DNA follows: TGTGCCAGCAGTGAAAAGGGGATTTCTTCCTTCACCGGGGAGCTGTTTTTT. Translation gives CASSEKGISSFTGELFF.

As for this clonotype: A much more abundant neighbour one base away suggests this may be a read error. The CDR3 spells CASSFSTGGGQYF. The CDR3 DNA is TGTGCCAGCAGTTTTTCTACAGGGGGCGGTCAGTACTTC. The rearrangement joins TRBV27 to TRBJ2-4; 9 positions match TRBD1. CDR1 MNHEY and CDR2 SMNVEV come from the germline V gene (reference sequence). Trimming at V came to 3 bases and at J to 12 bases, leaving 6 bases not matched to a gene. The CDR3 covers 13 residues.

This clonotype was counted many times. The V call is TRBV18, the J call TRBJ2-5; 7 nucleotides line up with TRBD1. Losses at the gene ends were 6 bases for V and 5 bases for J; bases not matched to a gene: 12. CDR1 and CDR2 (germline): KGHSH, LQKENI. This CDR3 comprises 15 residues. This chain's CDR3 is CASSEPGQRGETQYF. The CDR3 DNA sequence: TGTGCCAGCTCGGAGCCGGGACAGCGTGGGGAGACCCAGTACTTC.

The table lists this clonotype with a few counts. The chain uses TRBV10-3 and TRBJ2-1; D is uncertain. The CDR3 is 16 amino acids. CDR1 ENHRY and CDR2 SYGVKD come from the germline V gene. Trimming took 1 base from V and 0 from J, leaving 10 bases between them. DNA for the CDR3: TGTGCCATCAGTGAGTTGTACGGTAGCTCCTACAATGAGCAGTTCTTC. Its translation: CAISELYGSSYNEQFF.

The chain has TRBV5-1 and TRBJ2-7, with TRBD2 identical over 7 bases. Unmatched junction bases numbered 6, after V lost 1 base and J lost 5 bases. CDR1 is SGHRS and CDR2 is YFSETQ in the germline V gene. This CDR3 comprises 14 residues. The CDR3 coding sequence is TGCGCCAGCAGCTTGCAACCGGGGGGTCACGAGCAGTACTTC. This gives the protein CASSLQPGGHEQYF.

The chain combines TRBV9 with TRBJ2-5; D not certain. Germline V lookup: CDR1 SGDLS, CDR2 YYNGEE. The CDR3 is made up of 15 amino acids. Trimming cost V 0 bases and J 4 bases, with 13 bases left between them. The CDR3 is CASSVETLVGETQYF. The CDR3 DNA reads TGTGCCAGCAGCGTAGAAACCCTAGTCGGAGAGACCCAGTACTTC.

The chain carries TRBV11-1 and TRBJ2-7; 7 bases agree with TRBD1. This CDR3 region has 14 residues. Germline V lookup: CDR1 SGHAT, CDR2 FQDESV (reference sequence). After removal of 2 bases from V and 7 bases from J, the junction contained 8 bases not matched to a gene. The CDR3 DNA reads as TGTGCCAGCAGCTTACTAGACAGGGCGGGTGAGCAGTACTTC. As protein: CASSLLDRAGEQYF.

This clonotype was seen repeatedly, ten times or more. V and J are TRBV11-1 and TRBJ1-1; no firm D call. From germline, CDR1 is SGHAT and CDR2 FQDESV (reference sequence). The CDR3 is 13 residues long. With 6 bases removed from V and 1 base from J, the gap between germline ends came to 9 bases. This CDR3 is CASSLTGNTEAFF. The CDR3 DNA is TGTGCCAGCAGTTTAACCGGGAACACTGAAGCTTTCTTT.

This clonotype has a count of ten or more. The V call is TRBV28, the J call TRBJ2-7; 7 bases line up with TRBD1. Unmatched junction bases numbered 3, after V lost 2 bases and J lost 5 bases. The germline V gene encodes CDR1 MDHEN and CDR2 SYDVKM. The CDR3 loop spans 13 amino acids. As DNA, the CDR3 is TGTGCCAGCAGTTTAGACAGGGTCCACGAGCAGTACTTC. Translation gives CASSLDRVHEQYF.

The table lists this clonotype with many counts. This sequence joins TRBV30 and TRBJ2-3, with D tentatively TRBD2 (6 bases). Germline values: CDR1 GTSNPN, CDR2 SVGIG (reference sequence). The V end was cut by 3 bases, the J end by 4 bases, with 17 bases between. The CDR3 spans 15 residues. CDR3 nucleotide sequence: TGTGCCTGGAGGGGGGGAGTCATAGACTCAGATACGCAGTATTTT. It specifies CAWRGGVIDSDTQYF.

This clonotype was found many times. The rearrangement links TRBV6-5 to TRBJ1-6, with 8 nucleotides matching TRBD1. The CDR3 extends over 14 amino acids. Germline assignment: CDR1 MNHEY and CDR2 SVGAGI. Trimming removed 0 bases from V and 9 bases from J; junction bases left unmatched: 1. DNA of the CDR3: TGTGCCAGCAGTTACTCACAGGGGGGTTCACCCCTCCACTTT. Amino acids: CASSYSQGGSPLHF.

This clonotype was observed a handful of times. The chain has TRBV20-1 and TRBJ1-1; D may be TRBD1 (6 bases). The CDR3 totals 12 residues. CDR1 is DFQATT, CDR2 SNEGSKA, per germline (reference sequence). Deletions cut 0 bases from V and 13 bases from J, with 15 bases between. The CDR3 nucleotides read TGCAGTGCTAGAGAGGGGAACAGGGCTGATTTCTTT. Translating gives CSAREGNRADFF.

Many counts were recorded for this clonotype. The chain employs TRBV3-1 and TRBJ1-1; possibly TRBD1 for D (5 bases). The CDR3 consists of 15 residues. Trimming stripped 2 bases from V and 1 base from J, with 11 bases between. The germline V gene has CDR1 LGHDT and CDR2 YNNKEL (reference sequence). The CDR3 spells CASSQRGGTNTEAFF. Here the CDR3 DNA reads TGTGCCAGCAGCCAAAGAGGTGGGACGAACACTGAAGCTTTCTTT.

The J gene is TRBJ2-4, the V gene TRBV28; D uncertain. Trimming cost V 8 bases and J 0 bases, with 8 bases left between them. The CDR3 is 13 amino acids. Germline-derived CDR1 and CDR2 are MDHEN and SYDVKM. The CDR3 loop is CASGVLAKNIQYF. In DNA form, the CDR3 reads TGTGCCAGCGGTGTCCTAGCCAAAAACATTCAGTACTTC.

This clonotype was seen a few times. This rearrangement joins TRBV2 to TRBJ2-2, with 8 bases lining up with TRBD1. V trimming: 6 bases; J trimming: 3 bases; junction bases outside the gene matches: 6. Germline V gives CDR1 SNHLY, CDR2 FYNNEI. The CDR3 sequence is 15 residues long. The CDR3 DNA follows: TGTGCCAGCAGCATCGGACAGGGTTACACCGGGGAGCTGTTTTTT. Translating it yields CASSIGQGYTGELFF.

This clonotype came up a few times. The rearrangement uses TRBV6-1 and TRBJ1-6; 9 bases align to TRBD1. Germline V gene lookup returns CDR1 MNHNS and CDR2 SASEGT. After removal of 1 base from V and 8 bases from J, the junction contained 3 bases not matched to a gene. CDR3 length: 15 residues. The CDR3 DNA sequence: TGTGCCAGCAGTGAAGTGGGACAGGGCTATTCACCCCTCCACTTT. Protein sequence: CASSEVGQGYSPLHF.

This clonotype came up a few times. This chain links TRBV12-3 or TRBV12-4 with TRBJ2-5; 8 nucleotides line up with TRBD2. The V gene end was trimmed by 5 bases and the J gene end by 5 bases; junction bases not matched to a gene: 10. CDR3 size: 15 residues. CDR3 DNA: TGTGCCAGCAGTCCCCGAGCGGGAGTTACGGAGACCCAGTACTTC. It is translated as CASSPRAGVTETQYF.

The sample holds one count of this clonotype. A read error is possible here, since a much larger clone lies one base away. The chain recombines TRBV7-6 with TRBJ1-1; the D is unclear. This CDR3 comprises 13 residues. The germline CDR1 and CDR2 sequences are SGHVS and FNYEAQ. CDR3 in amino acids: CASSLVTDTEASF. CDR3 coding DNA: TGTGCCAGCAGCTTAGTCACAGACACTGAAGCTTCCTTT.

This clonotype was seen repeatedly, ten times or more. The genes are TRBV11-3 and TRBJ2-7, with no clear D. Between the trimmed V and J ends, which lost 5 bases and 0 bases, there was a span of 11 bases. Germline V CDR1 and CDR2: SGHNT, YENEEA. The CDR3 runs to 14 residues. The CDR3 loop reads CASSLDSSSYEQYF. CDR3 coding DNA: TGTGCCAGCAGCCTTGACTCTTCCTCCTACGAGCAGTACTTC.